One sample yielded the 17 T cell receptor beta chains listed below, sequenced in a study of blood T cell repertoires in COVID-19. Measured with immunoSEQ multiplex PCR; TCRdb has only the in-frame clones, and not every one. In the table there are approximately 200,000 clones, 75% to 90% of which are singletons. Sequenced: peripheral blood. All receptors derive from a human donor in a cohort sampled during active COVID-19.

The V call is TRBV7-9, the J call TRBJ2-7, with D perhaps TRBD2 (6 bases). The CDR3 has 15 amino acids. CDR1 is SEHNR and CDR2 is FQNEAQ in the germline V gene (reference sequence). Trimming stripped 2 bases from V and 4 bases from J, with 15 bases between. CDR3 nucleotide sequence: TGTGCCAGCAGCTTACCACTAGCTTATCCTTACGAGCAGTACTTC. Translation: CASSLPLAYPYEQYF. The full variable domain, its missing parts supplied by reference TRBV7-9 and TRBJ2-7, is DTGVSQNPRHKITKRGQNVTFRCDPISEHNRLYWYRQTLGQGPEFLTYFQNEAQLEKSRLLSDRFSAERPKGSFSTLEIQRTEQGDSAMYLCASSLPLAYPYEQYFGPGTRLTVT.

The chain is built from TRBV28 and TRBJ1-5; no clear D. The CDR3 has 15 amino acids. V was clipped by 3 bases and J by 5 bases, with 14 bases between them. In germline, CDR1 is MDHEN, CDR2 SYDVKM. The CDR3 spells CASSFGLGTDQPQHF. In DNA form, the CDR3 reads TGTGCCAGCAGTTTCGGACTGGGAACGGATCAGCCCCAGCATTTT.

The CDR3 protein is CASSSRTAIGDTQYF. CDR3 coding DNA: TGTGCCAGCAGTTCCCGGACAGCGATTGGAGATACGCAGTATTTT. V and J are TRBV6-5 and TRBJ2-3; possibly TRBD1 for D (6 bases). Germline values: CDR1 MNHEY, CDR2 SVGAGI. Trimming took off 4 bases at V and 5 bases at J, with 16 bases between the two ends. The CDR3 is made up of 15 amino acids.

This chain joins TRBV28 and TRBJ2-5; 8 nucleotides align to TRBD2. Trimming cost V 3 bases and J 3 bases; bases outside gene matches: 6. This CDR3 has 15 amino acids. The V gene's germline CDR1 is MDHEN and CDR2 SYDVKM. This CDR3 is CASSFWGLEKETQYF. For the CDR3, the DNA is TGTGCCAGCAGTTTCTGGGGACTAGAAAAAGAGACCCAGTACTTC.

V usage is TRBV28 and J usage is TRBJ2-3; the D gene is possibly TRBD2 (8 bases). Germline CDR1 is MDHEN and CDR2 is SYDVKM. V gave up 7 bases and J gave up 3 bases, with 17 bases separating them. The CDR3 is 15 amino acids. The CDR3 here is CASTFGGGQTDTQYF. As DNA, the CDR3 is TGTGCCAGCACTTTCGGGGGGGGACAGACAGATACGCAGTATTTT.

This clone was counted only a few times. The V gene is TRBV12-3 or TRBV12-4, the J gene TRBJ2-7; a weak D match, TRBD1 (6 bases). With 10 bases removed from V and 7 bases from J, the gap between germline ends came to 17 bases. The CDR3 is 12 amino acids. In DNA, the CDR3 is TGTGCCACCCTCCGGGACACGGGAGAGCAGTACTTC. This sequence encodes CATLRDTGEQYF.

The chain is built from TRBV3-1 (or the pseudogene TRBV3-2) and TRBJ2-3; 8 bases map to TRBD2. The V gene end was trimmed by 4 bases and the J gene end by 0 bases; junction bases not matched to a gene: 15. CDR1 is LGHDT and CDR2 is YNNKEL in the germline V gene (reference sequence). There are 19 residues in the CDR3. CDR3 nucleotide sequence: TGTGCCAGCAGCCGCCCAGGCGGGCGGGGGGTATCTAGCACAGATACGCAGTATTTT. Residues: CASSRPGGRGVSSTDTQYF.

The rearrangement links TRBV12-2 to TRBJ2-7; the DNA was not compared with TRBD2, the D call given in the table. TRBV12-2 is designated a pseudogene. This CDR3 has 19 residues. The CDR3 nucleotides are TGTGCAAGTCGCCCGAGAAAATACCAGACTAGCGGGGTATCCTACGAGCAGTACTTC. Translating gives CASRPRKYQTSGVSYEQYF.

The chain uses TRBV7-2 and TRBJ1-2, with 8 bases matching TRBD1. Germline V gives CDR1 SGHTA, CDR2 FQGNSA. With 1 base clipped from V and 7 bases from J, the junction kept 11 bases outside the gene matches. This CDR3 has 16 residues. The CDR3 protein is CASSLDLRAGGGGYTF. Written as DNA, the CDR3 is TGTGCCAGCAGCTTAGATCTGAGGGCAGGGGGCGGTGGCTACACCTTC.

This clone was recorded only once. The chain carries TRBV6-5 and TRBJ1-5, with D possibly being TRBD1 (5 bases). CDR1 and CDR2 from the germline V gene are MNHEY and SVGAGI. The germline V and J ends were trimmed by 6 bases and 0 bases, with 12 bases remaining between them. The CDR3 consists of 15 residues. CDR3 region: CASRPQGNSNQPQHF. The DNA for the CDR3 is TGTGCCAGCAGACCCCAGGGCAATAGCAATCAGCCCCAGCATTTT.

This chain joins TRBV6-5 and TRBJ2-1; 10 bases line up with TRBD2. The V gene end was trimmed by 6 bases and the J gene end by 7 bases; junction bases not matched to a gene: 6. This CDR3 is 14 amino acids long. From germline, CDR1 is MNHEY and CDR2 SVGAGI. CDR3 nucleotides: TGTGCCAGCAGAGGGCTAGCGGGAGTAAATGAGCAGTTCTTC. Translated, it gives CASRGLAGVNEQFF.

This clone was seen only once. This chain links TRBV5-4 with TRBJ2-4, with 12 positions matching TRBD2. The V segment lost 3 bases and the J segment 0 bases; nucleotides outside the gene matches: 7. Germline assignment: CDR1 SGHNT and CDR2 YYREEE (reference sequence). The length of the CDR3 is 18 residues. The CDR3: CASSSQTSGGLAKNIQYF. The CDR3 bases are TGTGCCAGCAGCTCCCAGACTAGCGGGGGATTAGCCAAAAACATTCAGTACTTC.

The chain carries TRBV6-5 and TRBJ1-1; possibly TRBD1 for D (6 bases). This CDR3 region has 11 residues. The germline CDR1 and CDR2 sequences are MNHEY and SVGAGI. V lost 5 bases and J lost 5, with 6 bases in between. Here the CDR3 DNA reads TGTGCCAGCAGTAGGGGGACTGAAGCTTTCTTT. This sequence encodes CASSRGTEAFF.

V gene TRBV11-2 combines with J gene TRBJ2-1; tentatively, D is TRBD2 (6 bases). Trimming removed 0 bases at V and 2 bases at J, with 20 bases between. The germline V gene has CDR1 SGHAT and CDR2 FQNNGV. The CDR3 spans 19 residues. The CDR3 spells CASSLDQSGSLWTYNEQFF. Here the CDR3 DNA reads TGTGCCAGCAGCTTAGATCAGAGCGGGTCACTGTGGACCTACAATGAGCAGTTCTTC. Complete variable domain (other parts from reference TRBV11-2 and TRBJ2-1): EAGVAQSPRYKIIEKRQSVAFWCNPISGHATLYWYQQILGQGPKLLIQFQNNGVVDDSQLPKDRFSAERLKGVDSTLKIQPAKLEDSAVYLCASSLDQSGSLWTYNEQFFGPGTRLTVL.

This chain uses TRBV28 with TRBJ2-1; D gene unclear. Per germline, CDR1 MDHEN and CDR2 SYDVKM. The V gene lost 8 bases and the J gene lost 3 bases, with 5 bases spanning the gap. The CDR3 loop spans 11 amino acids. Written as DNA, the CDR3 is TGTGCCAGCCGCGACTACAATGAGCAGTTCTTC. Its translation is CASRDYNEQFF.

V usage is TRBV7-2 and J usage is TRBJ1-6, with D unclear. Per the germline V gene, CDR1 is SGHTA and CDR2 is FQGNSA. This CDR3 has 15 amino acids. Trimming cost V 5 bases and J 9 bases, with 17 bases left between them. CDR3 region: CASSPREGVGSPLHF. The CDR3 DNA sequence: TGTGCCAGCAGCCCACGTGAGGGAGTGGGTTCACCCCTCCACTTT.

J is TRBJ1-1 and V is TRBV6-6; 7 nucleotides match TRBD1. V lost 5 bases to trimming and J lost 1 base; unmatched junction nucleotides: 4. This CDR3 is 14 amino acids long. CDR1 MNHNY and CDR2 SVGAGI come from the germline V gene (reference sequence). This CDR3 reads CASSTGTENTEAFF. The CDR3 region has the DNA TGTGCCAGCAGTACCGGGACAGAGAACACTGAAGCTTTCTTT.